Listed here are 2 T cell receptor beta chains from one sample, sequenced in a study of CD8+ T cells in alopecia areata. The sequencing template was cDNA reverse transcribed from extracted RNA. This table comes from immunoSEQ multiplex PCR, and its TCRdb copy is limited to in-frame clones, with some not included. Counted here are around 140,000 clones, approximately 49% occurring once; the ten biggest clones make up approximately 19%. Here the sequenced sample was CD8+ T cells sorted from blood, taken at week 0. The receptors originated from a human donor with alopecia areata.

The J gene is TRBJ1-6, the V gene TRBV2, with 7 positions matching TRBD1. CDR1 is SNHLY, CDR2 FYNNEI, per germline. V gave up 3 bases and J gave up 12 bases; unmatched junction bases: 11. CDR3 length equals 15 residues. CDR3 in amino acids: CASSDVLAGGIPLHF. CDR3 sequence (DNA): TGTGCCAGCAGTGACGTCTTGGCAGGGGGTATACCCCTCCACTTT. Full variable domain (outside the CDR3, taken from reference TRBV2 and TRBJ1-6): EPEVTQTPSHQVTQMGQEVILRCVPISNHLYFYWYRQILGQKVEFLVSFYNNEISEKSEIFDDQFSVERPDGSNFTLKIRSTKLEDSAMYFCASSDVLAGGIPLHFGNGTRLTVT.

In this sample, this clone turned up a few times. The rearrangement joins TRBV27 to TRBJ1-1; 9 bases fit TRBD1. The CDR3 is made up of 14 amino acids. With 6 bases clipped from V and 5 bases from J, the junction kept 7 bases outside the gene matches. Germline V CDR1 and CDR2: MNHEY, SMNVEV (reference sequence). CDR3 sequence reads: CASRMTGGITEAFF. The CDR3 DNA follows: TGTGCCAGCAGGATGACAGGGGGTATTACTGAAGCTTTCTTT.